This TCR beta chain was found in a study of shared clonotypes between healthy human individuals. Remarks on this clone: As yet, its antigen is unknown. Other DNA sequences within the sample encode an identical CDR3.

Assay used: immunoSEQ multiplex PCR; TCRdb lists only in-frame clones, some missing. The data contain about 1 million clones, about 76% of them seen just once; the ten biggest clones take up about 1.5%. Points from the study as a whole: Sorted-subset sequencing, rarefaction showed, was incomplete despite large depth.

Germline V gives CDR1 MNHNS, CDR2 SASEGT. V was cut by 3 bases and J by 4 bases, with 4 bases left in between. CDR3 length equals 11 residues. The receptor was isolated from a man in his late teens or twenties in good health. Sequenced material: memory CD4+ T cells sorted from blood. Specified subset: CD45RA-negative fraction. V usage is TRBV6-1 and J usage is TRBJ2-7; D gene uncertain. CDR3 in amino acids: CASSEWYEQYF. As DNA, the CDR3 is TGTGCCAGCAGTGAGTGGTACGAGCAGTACTTC.